Shown below are 30 T cell receptor beta chains from a single sample sequenced in a study of cytomegalovirus exposure and HLA in healthy donors. PCR used 60 Vbeta primers and 13 Jbeta primers. Sequencing used immunoSEQ multiplex PCR; TCRdb keeps in-frame clones, though not all of them. The data contain 200,000 or so clones, approximately 84% of them singletons. What was sequenced was PBMCs. The origin of the receptors is a woman aged 25 to 39 in good health and CMV-seropositive.

V usage is TRBV20-1 and J usage is TRBJ2-5, with a weak D call TRBD1 (5 bases). From germline, CDR1 is DFQATT and CDR2 SNEGSKA (reference sequence). The CDR3 sequence is 11 residues long. CDR3 sequence reads: CGIQGPETQYF. DNA of the CDR3: TGCGGGATCCAGGGTCCGGAGACCCAGTACTTC.

The chain joins TRBV28 to TRBJ1-5; tentative D call: TRBD1 (5 bases). The CDR3 extends over 12 amino acids. Trimming removed 4 bases at V and 9 bases at J, with 10 bases between. CDR1 and CDR2 from the germline V gene are MDHEN and SYDVKM. CDR3 DNA sequence: TGTGCCAGCAGTTCCCTGACAGTGCCCCAGCATTTT. It yields the protein CASSSLTVPQHF. Full variable domain (missing parts from reference TRBV28 and TRBJ1-5): DVKVTQSSRYLVKRTGEKVFLECVQDMDHENMFWYRQDPGLGLRLIYFSYDVKMKEKGDIPEGYSVSREKKERFSLILESASTNQTSMYLCASSSLTVPQHFGDGTRLSIL.

A few counts support this clone. The CDR3 loop is CASSFQGSNSPLHF. The CDR3 coding sequence is TGTGCCAGCAGTTTCCAGGGATCAAATTCACCCCTCCACTTT. The rearrangement uses TRBV27 and TRBJ1-6; tentatively, D is TRBD1 (5 bases). Looked up from germline, CDR1 is MNHEY and CDR2 is SMNVEV (reference sequence). CDR3 length equals 14 residues. V lost 3 bases to trimming and J lost 7 bases, with 10 bases between them.

The chain joins TRBV10-1 to TRBJ2-3; TRBD2 is a possible D gene (6 bases). The CDR3 has 15 amino acids. V was cut by 2 bases and J by 2 bases, with 11 bases left in between. CDR1 WNHNN and CDR2 SYGVQD come from the germline V gene (reference sequence). The CDR3 region is CASSEPRGSTDTQYF. CDR3 DNA: TGCGCCAGCAGTGAGCCGCGGGGTTCCACAGATACGCAGTATTTT.

The V and J genes are TRBV11-2 and TRBJ1-5; 9 positions agree with TRBD1. The CDR3 extends over 15 amino acids. Losses at the gene ends were 5 bases for V and 7 bases for J; bases not matched to a gene: 9. Germline V CDR1 and CDR2: SGHAT, FQNNGV. The CDR3 DNA reads as TGTGCCAGCAGCGACGGACAGGGGCCGCGACAGCCCCAGCATTTT. Protein sequence: CASSDGQGPRQPQHF.

This chain joins TRBV4-3 and TRBJ2-5; D remains unclear. The CDR3 is made up of 13 amino acids. The germline V gene encodes CDR1 LGHNA and CDR2 YSLEER. Trimming removed 0 bases from V and 5 bases from J, with 7 bases in between. DNA for the CDR3: TGCGCCAGCAGCCAAGAGTCTAGGGAGACCCAGTACTTC. It encodes CASSQESRETQYF.

The chain employs TRBV5-1 and TRBJ2-5; 12 positions match TRBD2. Per the germline V gene, CDR1 is SGHRS and CDR2 is YFSETQ. The CDR3 runs 16 residues. V lost 5 bases to trimming and J lost 1 base; unmatched junction nucleotides: 6. CDR3 sequence reads: CASSHRLAGAQETQYF. In DNA, the CDR3 is TGCGCCAGCAGTCACCGACTAGCGGGAGCCCAAGAGACCCAGTACTTC. Looking up the rest from reference TRBV5-1 and TRBJ2-5 gives the full variable domain: KAGVTQTPRYLIKTRGQQVTLSCSPISGHRSVSWYQQTPGQGLQFLFEYFSETQRNKGNFPGRFSGRQFSNSRSEMNVSTLELGDSALYLCASSHRLAGAQETQYFGPGTRLLVL.

This chain links TRBV15 with TRBJ1-2; 7 bases agree with TRBD1. CDR1 LNHNV and CDR2 YYDKDF come from the germline V gene (reference sequence). This CDR3 is built from 16 residues. With 0 bases clipped from V and 8 bases from J, the junction kept 12 bases outside the gene matches. The CDR3 DNA is TGTGCCACCAGCAGAGAAAGACAGGGAGGATCGGAGGGCTACACCTTC. This codes for CATSRERQGGSEGYTF.

The sample holds one count of this clone. Sequence at one end of the junction differs from germline and may be a read error. The chain carries TRBV7-9 and TRBJ1-2; TRBD1 agrees at 7 bases. This CDR3 comprises 14 residues. Germline CDR1 is SEHNR and CDR2 is FQNEAQ (reference sequence). CDR3 nucleotide sequence: TGTGCCAGCAGTTTAGGGACAGCTCTTTATGGCTACACCTTC. It yields the protein CASSLGTALYGYTF. Combining the CDR3 with reference TRBV7-9 and TRBJ1-2 gives the whole variable domain DTGVSQNPRHKITKRGQNVTFRCDPISEHNRLYWYRQTLGQGPEFLTYFQNEAQLEKSRLLSDRFSAERPKGSFSTLEIQRTEQGDSAMYLCASSLGTALYGYTFGSGTRLTVV.

This chain connects TRBV28 to TRBJ2-5; D possibly corresponds to TRBD2 (6 bases). The CDR3 length is 20 residues. The V end lost 8 bases, the J end lost 2 bases, and 33 bases lay between the germline ends. Germline CDR1 is MDHEN and CDR2 is SYDVKM. CDR3 coding DNA: TGTGCCAGCCAATCACTCAATATCAATACTTGGGTGGCGGGGCAAGAGACCCAGTACTTC. Translated, it gives CASQSLNINTWVAGQETQYF.

This chain uses TRBV27 with TRBJ2-1; D is undetermined. CDR3 length: 12 amino acids. Trimming stripped 3 bases from V and 6 bases from J, with 6 bases between. Germline lookup yields CDR1 MNHEY and CDR2 SMNVEV (reference sequence). CDR3 bases: TGTGCCAGCAGTTTGGGCCCCAATGAGCAGTTCTTC. Protein: CASSLGPNEQFF.

The chain employs TRBV11-2 and TRBJ2-7; 10 nucleotides align to TRBD2. Trimming at V came to 3 bases and at J to 5 bases, leaving 4 bases not matched to a gene. The CDR3 has 14 residues. CDR1 and CDR2 from the germline V gene are SGHAT and FQNNGV. CDR3 sequence (DNA): TGTGCCAGCAGCTTTAGCGGGGGGTACCACGAGCAGTACTTC. Translated, it gives CASSFSGGYHEQYF.

The chain recombines TRBV7-8 with TRBJ2-7; 9 nucleotides line up with TRBD1. Germline trimming cut 6 bases from V and 0 bases from J; bases unmatched to any gene: 9. The germline V gene encodes CDR1 SGHVS and CDR2 FQNEAQ. This CDR3 contains 16 residues. CDR3 nucleotide sequence: TGTGCCAGCAGTCCCGCCGGGGACAGGGCCTCCTACGAGCAGTACTTC. This sequence encodes CASSPAGDRASYEQYF. The full variable domain, completed using reference TRBV7-8 and TRBJ2-7, is GAGVSQSPRYKVAKRGQDVALRCDPISGHVSLFWYQQALGQGPEFLTYFQNEAQLDKSGLPSDRFFAERPEGSVSTLKIQRTQQEDSAVYLCASSPAGDRASYEQYFGPGTRLTVT.

This clone was seen a handful of times. The CDR3 is CASNQGPNQPQHF. In DNA form, the CDR3 reads TGTGCCAGCAATCAGGGGCCCAATCAGCCCCAGCATTTT. The chain couples TRBV6-6 to TRBJ1-5; a weak D match, TRBD1 (6 bases). This CDR3 spans 13 amino acids. V gave up 7 bases and J gave up 3 bases, with 10 bases separating them. Per germline, CDR1 MNHNY and CDR2 SVGAGI (reference sequence).

The chain is built from TRBV6-5 and TRBJ1-2; 10 bases are shared with TRBD1. J was trimmed by 7 bases and V by 5 bases; bases with no gene match: 7. The CDR3 has 14 residues. Germline V gene lookup returns CDR1 MNHEY and CDR2 SVGAGI. The CDR3 sequence: CASSGGQGVSGYTF. The CDR3 nucleotides are TGTGCCAGCAGTGGTGGACAGGGGGTCTCTGGCTACACCTTC.

The CDR3 is CASSEAGSSSYNSPLHF. The CDR3, as DNA: TGTGCCAGCAGTGAAGCAGGTTCGAGCTCCTATAATTCACCCCTCCACTTT. The chain combines TRBV25-1 with TRBJ1-6; D is unresolved. The CDR3 spans 17 residues. The germline CDR1 and CDR2 sequences are MGHDK and SYGVNS. V was clipped by 2 bases and J by 0 bases, with 11 bases between them.

Only one count was recorded for this clone. The rearrangement links TRBV4-2 to TRBJ2-5, with 9 bases that match TRBD2. The CDR3 totals 16 residues. Germline CDR1 reads LGHNA; CDR2 reads YNFKEQ. After removal of 4 bases from V and 2 bases from J, the junction contained 8 bases not matched to a gene. CDR3 sequence: CASSLRGGDPQETQYF. CDR3 in DNA: TGTGCCAGCAGCCTACGCGGGGGGGACCCTCAAGAGACCCAGTACTTC.

As to this clone: Other DNA sequences of this sample code for an identical CDR3. The chain has TRBV6-5 and TRBJ1-1, with D hard to call. CDR3 length: 14 residues. Trimming pared 0 bases from V and 2 bases from J, leaving 7 bases between. CDR1 and CDR2 (germline): MNHEY, SVGAGI. This CDR3 reads CASSYSEGNTEAFF. In DNA form, the CDR3 reads TGTGCCAGCAGTTACTCAGAGGGAAACACTGAAGCTTTCTTT.

The table lists this clone with a count of one. The chain recombines TRBV7-8 with TRBJ2-7, with 9 bases lining up with TRBD1. The V and J ends lost 7 bases and 5 bases, in that order; junction bases with no gene match: 9. There are 14 residues in the CDR3. Germline CDR1 SGHVS, CDR2 FQNEAQ. This CDR3 reads CASMPTGGFDEQYF. The DNA for the CDR3 is TGTGCCAGCATGCCGACAGGGGGGTTTGACGAGCAGTACTTC. Supplemented by reference TRBV7-8 and TRBJ2-7, the full variable domain reads GAGVSQSPRYKVAKRGQDVALRCDPISGHVSLFWYQQALGQGPEFLTYFQNEAQLDKSGLPSDRFFAERPEGSVSTLKIQRTQQEDSAVYLCASMPTGGFDEQYFGPGTRLTVT.

This chain connects TRBV7-2 to TRBJ1-1; D perhaps matches TRBD1 (5 bases). V was shortened by 4 bases and J by 5 bases, with 11 bases between the two germline ends. From germline, CDR1 is SGHTA and CDR2 FQGNSA. This CDR3 is built from 13 residues. The CDR3 coding sequence is TGTGCCAGCAGCTCACGACAGCTAACTGAAGCTTTCTTT. This translates into CASSSRQLTEAFF.

The CDR3 protein is CASTLSGTSYNEQFF. The CDR3 nucleotides read TGCGCCAGCACCTTAAGTGGGACAAGCTACAATGAGCAGTTCTTC. The chain carries TRBV5-1 and TRBJ2-1; D possibly corresponds to TRBD1 (6 bases). Germline CDR1 and CDR2: SGHRS and YFSETQ. Trimming took off 6 bases at V and 3 bases at J, with 16 bases between the two ends. This CDR3 has 15 amino acids.

This clone was counted between two and nine times. The J gene is TRBJ1-1, the V gene TRBV19; D gene unclear. Germline CDR1 is LNHDA and CDR2 is SQIVND (reference sequence). Trimming stripped 1 base from V and 4 bases from J, with 10 bases between. The CDR3 totals 14 residues. CDR3 sequence (DNA): TGTGCCAGTAGTATAGGGGAGGAGGCCACTGAAGCTTTCTTT. The encoded protein is CASSIGEEATEAFF.

This rearrangement joins TRBV4-3 to TRBJ2-1; TRBD2 matches 7 bases. Germline CDR1 LGHNA, CDR2 YSLEER. There are 16 residues in the CDR3. Germline trimming cut 0 bases from V and 6 bases from J; bases unmatched to any gene: 8. The CDR3 sequence: CASSQEAGPITNEQFF. In DNA form, the CDR3 reads TGCGCCAGCAGCCAAGAAGCGGGACCGATCACCAATGAGCAGTTCTTC.

The V call is TRBV7-2, the J call TRBJ2-7; possibly TRBD2 for D (6 bases). Germline CDR1 and CDR2: SGHTA and FQGNSA. This CDR3 region has 15 residues. V shed 5 bases and J shed 3 bases, with 17 bases lying between them. CDR3 sequence: CASSVEGTFFYEQYF. The CDR3 DNA reads TGTGCCAGCAGCGTGGAGGGGACCTTCTTCTACGAGCAGTACTTC.

The V call is TRBV4-3, the J call TRBJ2-5, with 10 bases aligning to TRBD2. The CDR3 contains 16 residues. CDR1 and CDR2 (germline): LGHNA, YSLEER. Unmatched junction bases numbered 5, after V lost 0 bases and J lost 4 bases. In DNA form, the CDR3 reads TGCGCCAGCAGCCAAGATCTCCTAGCGGGGGCAGAGACCCAGTACTTC. Protein: CASSQDLLAGAETQYF.

The rearrangement uses TRBV6-1 and TRBJ2-7, with D possibly matching TRBD1 (5 bases). The CDR3 covers 15 residues. CDR1 is MNHNS, CDR2 SASEGT, per germline. Between the trimmed V and J ends, which lost 4 bases and 5 bases, there was a span of 18 bases. The CDR3 spells CASSVEWVRGHEQYF. DNA of the CDR3: TGTGCCAGCAGTGTGGAGTGGGTAAGGGGCCACGAGCAGTACTTC.

V usage is TRBV27 and J usage is TRBJ2-2; D uncertain. Trimming pared 3 bases from V and 2 bases from J, leaving 4 bases between. Germline-derived CDR1 and CDR2 are MNHEY and SMNVEV (reference sequence). The CDR3 length is 13 residues. CDR3 DNA sequence: TGTGCCAGCAGTTTCGGTAACACCGGGGAGCTGTTTTTT. It is translated as CASSFGNTGELFF.

The genes are TRBV13 and TRBJ2-7, with D maybe TRBD1 (6 bases). Germline-derived CDR1 and CDR2 are PRHDT and FYEKMQ (reference sequence). This CDR3 contains 15 residues. V was trimmed by 0 bases and J by 1 base, leaving 10 bases between them. CDR3 nucleotide sequence: TGTGCCAGCAGCTTAGGGGGGCAGGGGTCCTACGAGCAGTACTTC. This sequence encodes CASSLGGQGSYEQYF. Filled out from reference TRBV13 and TRBJ2-7, the complete variable domain reads AAGVIQSPRHLIKEKRETATLKCYPIPRHDTVYWYQQGPGQDPQFLISFYEKMQSDKGSIPDRFSAQQFSDYHSELNMSSLELGDSALYFCASSLGGQGSYEQYFGPGTRLTVT.

The chain combines TRBV27 with TRBJ2-7; the match to TRBD1 covers 12 bases. The CDR3 contains 14 residues. The junction had 4 bases not matched to a gene; V was cut back by 5 bases and J by 5 bases. Germline CDR1 is MNHEY and CDR2 is SMNVEV (reference sequence). The CDR3 DNA follows: TGTGCCAGCAGTGCTGGGACAGGGGGCAACGAGCAGTACTTC. Protein product: CASSAGTGGNEQYF.

This rearrangement joins TRBV5-4 to TRBJ1-4, with D uncertain. V lost 4 bases, J lost 0 bases, and 10 bases lay in between. CDR1 and CDR2 from the germline V gene are SGHNT and YYREEE (reference sequence). The CDR3 has 15 residues. The CDR3: CASSPDSATNEKLFF. In DNA form, the CDR3 reads TGTGCCAGCAGCCCGGACTCAGCAACTAATGAAAAACTGTTTTTT. Filled out from reference TRBV5-4 and TRBJ1-4, the complete variable domain reads ETGVTQSPTHLIKTRGQQVTLRCSSQSGHNTVSWYQQALGQGPQFIFQYYREEENGRGNFPPRFSGLQFPNYSSELNVNALELDDSALYLCASSPDSATNEKLFFGSGTQLSVL.